This paragraph covers one TCR beta chain sequence. These data are taken from a study of radiation and T cells in renal cell carcinoma. Trimming cost V 0 bases and J 7 bases, with 13 bases left between them. CDR1 and CDR2 from the germline V gene are SGHRS and YFSETQ. The CDR3 has 14 amino acids. As for time point: blood 4 weeks post-SBRT, at nephrectomy. Treatment given: 15 Gy SBRT to primary tumor, nephrectomy 4 weeks later. The method was immunoSEQ multiplex PCR; TCRdb's version includes in-frame clones alone and lacks a portion of them. The table lists just under 150,000 clones, approximately 86% of them singletons.

The sample here was blood, taken from a patient whose treatment included radiotherapy and nephrectomy. The source is a woman in her fifties or sixties with renal cell carcinoma. The V and J genes are TRBV5-1 and TRBJ1-2; no clear D. This CDR3 reads CASSLDFEGGGYTF. DNA for the CDR3: TGCGCCAGCAGCTTGGACTTCGAGGGAGGTGGCTACACCTTC.